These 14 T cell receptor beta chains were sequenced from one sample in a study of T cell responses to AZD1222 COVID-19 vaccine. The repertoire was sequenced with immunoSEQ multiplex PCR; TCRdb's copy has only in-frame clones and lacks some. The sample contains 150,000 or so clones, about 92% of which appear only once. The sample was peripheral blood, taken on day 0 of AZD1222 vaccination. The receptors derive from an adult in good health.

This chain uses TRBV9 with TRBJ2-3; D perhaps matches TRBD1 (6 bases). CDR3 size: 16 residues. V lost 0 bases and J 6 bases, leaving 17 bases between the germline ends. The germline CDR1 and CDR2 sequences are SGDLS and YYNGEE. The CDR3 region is CASSVARGAGLDTQYF. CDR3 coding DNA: TGTGCCAGCAGCGTAGCCAGGGGCGCTGGGTTGGATACGCAGTATTTT.

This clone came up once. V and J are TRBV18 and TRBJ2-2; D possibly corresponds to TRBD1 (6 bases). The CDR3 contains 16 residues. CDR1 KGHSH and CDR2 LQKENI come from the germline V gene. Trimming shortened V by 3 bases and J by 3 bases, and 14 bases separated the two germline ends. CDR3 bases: TGTGCCAGCTCACCCGGGACACTTCGCGACACCGGGGAGCTGTTTTTT. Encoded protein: CASSPGTLRDTGELFF.

The CDR3 DNA sequence: TGCGCCAGCAGCCAAGTGGTTTTTGGGACTAGCGGCAATGAGCAGTTCTTC. Amino acids: CASSQVVFGTSGNEQFF. The V gene is TRBV4-1, the J gene TRBJ2-1; 11 nucleotides align to TRBD2. The CDR3 consists of 17 residues. Germline CDR1 MGHRA, CDR2 YSYEKL. J gave up 6 bases and V 1 base, and 8 bases lay outside the gene matches.

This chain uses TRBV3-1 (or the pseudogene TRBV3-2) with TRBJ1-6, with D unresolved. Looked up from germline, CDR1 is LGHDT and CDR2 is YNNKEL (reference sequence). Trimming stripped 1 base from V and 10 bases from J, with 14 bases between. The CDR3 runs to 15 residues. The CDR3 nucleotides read TGTGCCAGCAGCCAAGTAATAGAAGGAAGGTCACCCCTCCACTTT. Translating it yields CASSQVIEGRSPLHF.

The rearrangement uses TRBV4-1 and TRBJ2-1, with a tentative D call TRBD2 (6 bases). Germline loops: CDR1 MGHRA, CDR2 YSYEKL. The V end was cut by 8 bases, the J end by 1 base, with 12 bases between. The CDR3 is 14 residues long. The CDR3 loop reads CASGSRESYNEQFF. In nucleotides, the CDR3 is TGCGCCAGCGGCTCCCGGGAGTCCTACAATGAGCAGTTCTTC.

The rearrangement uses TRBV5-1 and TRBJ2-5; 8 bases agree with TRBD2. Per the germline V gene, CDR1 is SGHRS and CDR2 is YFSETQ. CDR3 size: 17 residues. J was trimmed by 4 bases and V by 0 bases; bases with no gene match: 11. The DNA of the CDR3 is TGCGCCAGCAGCTTGGACCCGCTCCCGGGAGGGAGAGAGACCCAGTACTTC. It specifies CASSLDPLPGGRETQYF. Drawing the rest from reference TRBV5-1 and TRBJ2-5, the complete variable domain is KAGVTQTPRYLIKTRGQQVTLSCSPISGHRSVSWYQQTPGQGLQFLFEYFSETQRNKGNFPGRFSGRQFSNSRSEMNVSTLELGDSALYLCASSLDPLPGGRETQYFGPGTRLLVL.

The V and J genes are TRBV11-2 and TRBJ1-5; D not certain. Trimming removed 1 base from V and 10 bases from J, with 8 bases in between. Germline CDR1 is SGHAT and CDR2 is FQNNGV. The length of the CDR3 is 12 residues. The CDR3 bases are TGTGCCAGCAGCTTAGGACCGGGCCCCCAGCATTTT. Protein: CASSLGPGPQHF.

The CDR3 is CASGQSREKLFF. The CDR3 DNA follows: TGTGCCAGCGGACAATCCCGCGAAAAACTGTTTTTT. The chain employs TRBV5-8 and TRBJ1-4; maybe TRBD1 (5 bases). The V end was cut by 7 bases, the J end by 8 bases, with 12 bases between. Germline CDR1 reads SGHTS; CDR2 reads YDEGEE. The CDR3 consists of 12 residues.

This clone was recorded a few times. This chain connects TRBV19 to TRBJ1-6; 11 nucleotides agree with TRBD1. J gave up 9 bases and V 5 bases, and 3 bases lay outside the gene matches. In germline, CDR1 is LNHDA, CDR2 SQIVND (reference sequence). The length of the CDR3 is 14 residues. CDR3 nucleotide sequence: TGTGCCAGTAGTTCGGGACAGGGGGTTTCACCCCTCCACTTT. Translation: CASSSGQGVSPLHF.

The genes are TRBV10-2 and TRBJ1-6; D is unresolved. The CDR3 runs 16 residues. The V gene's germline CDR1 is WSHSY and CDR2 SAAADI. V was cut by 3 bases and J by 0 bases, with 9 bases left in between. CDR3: CASSDRRRSYNSPLHF. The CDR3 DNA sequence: TGCGCCAGCAGTGATCGGAGACGCTCCTATAATTCACCCCTCCACTTT.

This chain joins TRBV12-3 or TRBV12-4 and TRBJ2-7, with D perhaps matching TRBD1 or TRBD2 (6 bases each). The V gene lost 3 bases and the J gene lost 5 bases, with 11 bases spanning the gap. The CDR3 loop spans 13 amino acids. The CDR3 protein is CASSFLRGDEQYF. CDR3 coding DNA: TGTGCCAGCAGTTTCTTGAGGGGGGACGAGCAGTACTTC.

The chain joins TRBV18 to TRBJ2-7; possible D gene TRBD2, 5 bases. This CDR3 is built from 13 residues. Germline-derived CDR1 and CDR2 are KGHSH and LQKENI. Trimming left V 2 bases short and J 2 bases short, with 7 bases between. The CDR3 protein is CASSPEGPYEQYF. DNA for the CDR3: TGTGCCAGCTCACCAGAGGGCCCCTACGAGCAGTACTTC.

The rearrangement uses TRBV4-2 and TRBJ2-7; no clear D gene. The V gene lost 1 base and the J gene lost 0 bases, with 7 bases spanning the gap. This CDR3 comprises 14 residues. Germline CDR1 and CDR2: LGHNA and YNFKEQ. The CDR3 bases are TGTGCCAGCAGCCAAGCGGAAGCCTCCTACGAGCAGTACTTC. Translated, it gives CASSQAEASYEQYF.

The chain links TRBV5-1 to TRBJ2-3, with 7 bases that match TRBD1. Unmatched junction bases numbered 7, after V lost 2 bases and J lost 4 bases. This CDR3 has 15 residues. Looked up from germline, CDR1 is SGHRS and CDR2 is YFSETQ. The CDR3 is CASSLQGYHSDTQYF. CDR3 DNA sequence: TGCGCCAGCAGCTTACAGGGGTATCATTCAGATACGCAGTATTTT.